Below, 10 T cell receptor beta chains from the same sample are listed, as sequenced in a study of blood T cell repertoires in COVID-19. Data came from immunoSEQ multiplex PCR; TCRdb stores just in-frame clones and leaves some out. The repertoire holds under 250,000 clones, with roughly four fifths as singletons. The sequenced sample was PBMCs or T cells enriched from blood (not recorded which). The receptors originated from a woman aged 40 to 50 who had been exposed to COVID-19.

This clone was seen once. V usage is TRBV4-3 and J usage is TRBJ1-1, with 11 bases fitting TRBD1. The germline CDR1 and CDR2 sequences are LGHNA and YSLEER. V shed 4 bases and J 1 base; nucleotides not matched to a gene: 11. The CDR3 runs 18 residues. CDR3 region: CASSPGARTGGANTEAFF. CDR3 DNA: TGCGCCAGCAGCCCTGGAGCCCGGACAGGGGGCGCGAACACTGAAGCTTTCTTT.

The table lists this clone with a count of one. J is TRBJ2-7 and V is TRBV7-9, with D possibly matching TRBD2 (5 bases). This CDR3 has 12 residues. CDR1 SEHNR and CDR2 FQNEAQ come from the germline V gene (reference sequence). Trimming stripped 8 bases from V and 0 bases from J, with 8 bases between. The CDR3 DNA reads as TGTGCCAGCGGTGGGAGCTCCTACGAGCAGTACTTC. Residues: CASGGSSYEQYF.

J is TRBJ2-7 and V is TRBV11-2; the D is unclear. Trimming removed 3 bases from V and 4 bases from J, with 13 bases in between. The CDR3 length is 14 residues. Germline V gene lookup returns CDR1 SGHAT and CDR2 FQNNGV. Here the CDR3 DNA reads TGTGCCAGCAGCTTGTCGATGAATACTTACGAGCAGTACTTC. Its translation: CASSLSMNTYEQYF.

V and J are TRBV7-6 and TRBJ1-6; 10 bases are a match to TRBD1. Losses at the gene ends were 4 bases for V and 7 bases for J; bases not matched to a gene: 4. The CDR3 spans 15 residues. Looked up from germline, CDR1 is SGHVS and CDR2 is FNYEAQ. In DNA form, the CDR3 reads TGTGCCAGCAGCTCCACGGGACAGGGGAATTCACCCCTCCACTTT. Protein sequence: CASSSTGQGNSPLHF.

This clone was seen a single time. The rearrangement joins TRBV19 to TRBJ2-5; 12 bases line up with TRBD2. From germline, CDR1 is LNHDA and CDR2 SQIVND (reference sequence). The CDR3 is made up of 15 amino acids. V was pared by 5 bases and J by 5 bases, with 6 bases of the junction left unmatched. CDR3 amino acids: CASSGLAGLEETQYF. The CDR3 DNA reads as TGTGCCAGTAGTGGACTAGCGGGGTTAGAGGAGACCCAGTACTTC.

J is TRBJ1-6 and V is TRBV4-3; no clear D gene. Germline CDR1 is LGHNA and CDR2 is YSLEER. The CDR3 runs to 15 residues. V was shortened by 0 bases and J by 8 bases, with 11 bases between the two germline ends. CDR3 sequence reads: CASSQDQGSYSPLHF. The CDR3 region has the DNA TGCGCCAGCAGCCAAGATCAAGGGAGCTATTCACCCCTCCACTTT.

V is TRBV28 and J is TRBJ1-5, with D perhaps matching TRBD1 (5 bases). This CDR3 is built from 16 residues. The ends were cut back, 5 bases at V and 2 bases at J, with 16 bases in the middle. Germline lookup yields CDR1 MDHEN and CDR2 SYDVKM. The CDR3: CASSTQGVWGNQPQHF. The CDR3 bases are TGTGCCAGCAGTACGCAGGGTGTGTGGGGCAATCAGCCCCAGCATTTT.

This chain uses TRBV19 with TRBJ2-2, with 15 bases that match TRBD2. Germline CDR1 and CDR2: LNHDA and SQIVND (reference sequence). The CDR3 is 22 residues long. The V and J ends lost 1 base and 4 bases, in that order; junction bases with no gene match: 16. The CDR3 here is CASSIAPPGLAGGGFGTGELFF. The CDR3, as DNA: TGTGCCAGTAGTATAGCCCCACCGGGACTAGCGGGGGGCGGGTTTGGCACCGGGGAGCTGTTTTTT.

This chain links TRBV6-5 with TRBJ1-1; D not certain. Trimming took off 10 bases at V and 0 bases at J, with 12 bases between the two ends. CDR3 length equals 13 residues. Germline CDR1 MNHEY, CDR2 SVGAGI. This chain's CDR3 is CANTAVVNTEAFF. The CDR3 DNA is TGTGCCAACACAGCGGTGGTGAACACTGAAGCTTTCTTT.

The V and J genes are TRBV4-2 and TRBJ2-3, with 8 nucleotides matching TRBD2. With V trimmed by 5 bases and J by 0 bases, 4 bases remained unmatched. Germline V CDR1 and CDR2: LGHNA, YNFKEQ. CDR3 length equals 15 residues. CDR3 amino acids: CASSTSGGSTDTQYF. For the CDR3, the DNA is TGTGCCAGCAGCACAAGCGGGGGTAGCACAGATACGCAGTATTTT.